This entry concerns a single T cell receptor beta chain. What it binds is unknown. Assay: immunoSEQ multiplex PCR; the TCRdb copy retains only in-frame clones and omits some. There are about 45,000 clones in the sample; 85% to 90% occur only once, and approximately 2.1% lies in the top ten. This specimen comes from a study of lymphopenia after photon versus proton radiotherapy. Points from the study as a whole: Under photons, naive T cells and diversity fell while effector/memory populations rose. Oligoclonal CD8+ Temra expansion after nadir drove photon patients' diversity drop. In patients who died, overall survival fell as post-nadir TCR diversity dropped more. Survival link was tested only in deceased patients; proton benefit remains a possibility.

CDR1 LGHNA and CDR2 YSLEER come from the germline V gene. V was clipped by 4 bases and J by 1 base; unmatched bases: 4. The CDR3 has 14 residues. The source is a man aged 35 to 55 with gastric cancer. The chain is built from TRBV4-3 and TRBJ2-7; 7 positions match TRBD1. The sequenced sample was peripheral blood, obtained from a patient treated with photon-based radiotherapy. Here the CDR3 DNA reads TGCGCCAGCAGCCGCCGGACAGGTTCCTACGAGCAGTACTTC. Residues: CASSRRTGSYEQYF.